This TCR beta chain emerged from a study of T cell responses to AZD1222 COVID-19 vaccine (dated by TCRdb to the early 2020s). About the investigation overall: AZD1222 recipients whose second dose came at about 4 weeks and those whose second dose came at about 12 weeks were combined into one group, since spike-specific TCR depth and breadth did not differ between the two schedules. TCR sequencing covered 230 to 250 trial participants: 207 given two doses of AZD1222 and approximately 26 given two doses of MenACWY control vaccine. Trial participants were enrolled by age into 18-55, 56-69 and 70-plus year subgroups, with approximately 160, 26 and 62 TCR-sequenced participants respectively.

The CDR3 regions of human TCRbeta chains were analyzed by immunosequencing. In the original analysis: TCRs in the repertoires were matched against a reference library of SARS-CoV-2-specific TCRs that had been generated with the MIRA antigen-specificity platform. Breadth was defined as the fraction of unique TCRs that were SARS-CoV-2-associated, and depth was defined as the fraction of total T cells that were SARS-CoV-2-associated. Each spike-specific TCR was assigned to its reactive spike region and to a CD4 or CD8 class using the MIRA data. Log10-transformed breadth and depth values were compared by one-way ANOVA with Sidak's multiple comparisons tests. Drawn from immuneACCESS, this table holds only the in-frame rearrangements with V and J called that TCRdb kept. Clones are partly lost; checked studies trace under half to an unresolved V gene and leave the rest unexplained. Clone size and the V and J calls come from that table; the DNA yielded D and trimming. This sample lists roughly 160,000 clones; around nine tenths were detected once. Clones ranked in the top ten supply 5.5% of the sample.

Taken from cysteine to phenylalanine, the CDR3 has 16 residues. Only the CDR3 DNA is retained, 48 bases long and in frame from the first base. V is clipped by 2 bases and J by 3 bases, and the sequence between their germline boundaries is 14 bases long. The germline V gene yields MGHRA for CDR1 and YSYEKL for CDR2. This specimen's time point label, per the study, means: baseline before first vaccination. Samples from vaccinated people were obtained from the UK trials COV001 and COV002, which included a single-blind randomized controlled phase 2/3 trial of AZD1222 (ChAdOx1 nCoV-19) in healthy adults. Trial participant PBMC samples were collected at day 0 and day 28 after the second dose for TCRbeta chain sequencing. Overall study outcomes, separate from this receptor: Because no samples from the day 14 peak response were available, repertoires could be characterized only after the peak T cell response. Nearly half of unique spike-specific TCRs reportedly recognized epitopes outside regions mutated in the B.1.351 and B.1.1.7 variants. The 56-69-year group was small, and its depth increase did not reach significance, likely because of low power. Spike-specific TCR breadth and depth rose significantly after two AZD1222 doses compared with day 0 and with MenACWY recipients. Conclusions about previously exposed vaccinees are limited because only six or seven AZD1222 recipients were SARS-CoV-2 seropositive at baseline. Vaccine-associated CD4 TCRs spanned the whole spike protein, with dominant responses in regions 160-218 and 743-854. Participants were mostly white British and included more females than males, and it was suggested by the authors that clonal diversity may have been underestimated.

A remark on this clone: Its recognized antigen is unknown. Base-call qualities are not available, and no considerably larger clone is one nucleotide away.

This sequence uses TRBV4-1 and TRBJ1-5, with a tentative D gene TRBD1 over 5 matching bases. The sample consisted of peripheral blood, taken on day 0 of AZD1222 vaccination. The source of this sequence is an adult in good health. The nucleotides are TGCGCCAGCAGCCAACCCCCTGGGGGGTCCAATCAGCCCCAGCATTTT. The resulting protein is CASSQPPGGSNQPQHF.